The sample holds one count of the clone carrying this T cell receptor beta chain. Its antigen remains unidentified. The sample originates from a study of cytotoxic CD8 clonotypes in ibrutinib-treated CLL. Clones were sequenced by immunoSEQ multiplex PCR, and TCRdb holds only the in-frame ones, with some missing. The repertoire holds more than 110,000 clones, with under 95% as singletons. Findings and limits, study-wide: Having risen at ibrutinib response, clonality had fallen back toward baseline by progression.

The material was PBMCs, obtained after 12 months of ibrutinib treatment. The receptor's source is a human donor with chronic lymphocytic leukemia.

In nucleotides, the CDR3 is TGTGCCAGTAGTAAGAACTCTCGGGACACAACCTACGAGCAGTACTTC. It translates to CASSKNSRDTTYEQYF. The gene calls are TRBV19 and TRBJ2-7; perhaps TRBD1 as D (6 bases). The germline CDR1 and CDR2 sequences are LNHDA and SQIVND (reference sequence). V lost 4 bases and J lost 2, with 18 bases in between. The CDR3 totals 16 residues.